This TCR beta chain was obtained from a study of OX40 agonist ivuxolimab in advanced cancers. The V and J ends lost 0 bases and 1 base respectively, with 10 bases between them. Germline CDR1 SGDLS, CDR2 YYNGEE. This CDR3 contains 15 residues. The count of this clone is one. Measured with immunoSEQ multiplex PCR; TCRdb has only the in-frame clones, and not every one. The sample lists approximately 16,000 clones, approximately 86% seen once, with 3% to 4% in the top ten. The TCR comes from an adult with an advanced solid tumor such as melanoma, head and neck, liver or kidney cancer. The chain uses TRBV9 and TRBJ1-1; tentatively, D is TRBD1 (5 bases). The source was CD4+ or CD8+ T cells sorted from blood, collected in a trial of the OX40 agonist ivuxolimab. The CDR3 DNA is TGTGCCAGCAGCGTAGTCTCGGGGCCGAACACTGAAGCTTTCTTT. This gives the protein CASSVVSGPNTEAFF.